The 15 T cell receptor beta chains below all came from one sample that was sequenced in a study of T cell repertoires in cytomegalovirus infection. One entry per CDR3 protein, called by TCRdb with MiXCR from the reads. The data hold 210,000 or so distinct CDR3 sequences, with roughly 6.5% observed a single time. Sequencing input: PBMCs. The receptors derive from a human donor in good health (CMV status not recorded). Some clones in this sample may be carry-over from other donors' samples.

CDR3 amino acids: CASSPGFRSEQYF. CDR3 bases: TGTGCCAGCAGCCCAGGGTTTCGTTCCGAGCAGTACTTC. J is TRBJ2-7 and V is TRBV11-3, with D maybe TRBD1 (5 bases). This CDR3 contains 13 residues. Germline CDR1 is SGHNT and CDR2 is YENEEA. The V gene lost 5 bases and the J gene lost 6 bases, with 14 bases spanning the gap.

This clonotype has only a few counts. The CDR3 nucleotides read TGTGCCAGCAGCCCTGGACTAGCGGGACCAACTAGGGGCGAGCAGTACTTC. Protein product: CASSPGLAGPTRGEQYF. The rearrangement links TRBV7-6 to TRBJ2-7; 12 bases are a match to TRBD2. Germline V lookup: CDR1 SGHVS, CDR2 FNYEAQ. V was clipped by 5 bases and J by 6 bases; unmatched bases: 14. The CDR3 runs 17 residues.

CDR3 amino acids: CASSEDRTGITYEQYF. CDR3 in DNA: TGTGCCAGCAGTGAAGACCGGACTGGGATAACCTACGAGCAGTACTTC. The V and J genes are TRBV6-1 and TRBJ2-7; tentative D call: TRBD2 (5 bases). Germline-derived CDR1 and CDR2 are MNHNS and SASEGT. V lost 1 base, J lost 2 bases, and 15 bases lay in between. CDR3 size: 16 residues.

This clonotype was recorded many times. The chain is built from TRBV19 and TRBJ2-2, with 10 bases matching TRBD2. Germline lookup yields CDR1 LNHDA and CDR2 SQIVND (reference sequence). The CDR3 is 15 residues long. V shed 6 bases, J shed 4 bases, and the junction held 5 bases outside the gene matches. The CDR3 sequence is CASRAASGGTGELFF. The CDR3 region has the DNA TGTGCCAGTAGAGCCGCTAGCGGGGGCACCGGGGAGCTGTTTTTT.

This clonotype was seen only a few times. The V and J genes are TRBV29-1 and TRBJ2-7; 7 bases line up with TRBD2. The J segment lost 5 bases and the V segment lost 6 bases, leaving 10 bases of the junction unmatched. The germline gives CDR1 SQVTM, CDR2 ANQGSEA. This CDR3 comprises 13 residues. CDR3 nucleotides: TGCAGCGTCGCGGGGAGGGGATGGGACGAGCAGTACTTC. It specifies CSVAGRGWDEQYF.

The table lists this clonotype with many counts. The V gene is TRBV5-4, the J gene TRBJ1-1, with D perhaps matching TRBD1 (6 bases). Germline lookup yields CDR1 SGHNT and CDR2 YYREEE (reference sequence). The V and J ends lost 5 bases and 0 bases respectively, with 11 bases between them. The CDR3 runs to 14 residues. CDR3 DNA sequence: TGTGCCAGCAGTTACAGGGACATGAACACTGAAGCTTTCTTT. Encoded protein: CASSYRDMNTEAFF.

This clonotype has a count of ten or more. The rearrangement uses TRBV6-6 and TRBJ2-7; perhaps TRBD1 as D (6 bases). The length of the CDR3 is 14 residues. Germline V gene data show CDR1 as MNHNY and CDR2 as SVGAGI (reference sequence). V lost 6 bases and J lost 6, with 18 bases in between. CDR3 amino acids: CASSLGSAGVEQYF. DNA of the CDR3: TGTGCCAGCAGCCTCGGGTCCGCAGGGGTCGAGCAGTACTTC.

This clonotype was found many times. In nucleotides, the CDR3 is TGTGCCATCAACGAAGCGGGGAAAGGCACAGATACGCAGTATTTT. It translates to CAINEAGKGTDTQYF. The chain uses TRBV10-3 and TRBJ2-3, with 7 bases fitting TRBD2. The CDR3 is 15 amino acids. The J segment lost 1 base and the V segment lost 7 bases, leaving 8 bases of the junction unmatched. Germline lookup yields CDR1 ENHRY and CDR2 SYGVKD.

This clonotype was detected ten times or more. The gene calls are TRBV28 and TRBJ2-7; D gene uncertain. Trimming took 2 bases from V and 2 from J, leaving 13 bases between them. This CDR3 is built from 15 residues. In germline, CDR1 is MDHEN, CDR2 SYDVKM. CDR3 sequence reads: CASSLPSRSPYEQYF. CDR3 DNA sequence: TGTGCCAGCAGTTTACCCTCTCGCAGCCCCTACGAGCAGTACTTC.

In DNA form, the CDR3 reads TGTGCCAGCAGTTTCAAGGGTGGTACCGGGGAGCTGTTTTTT. This codes for CASSFKGGTGELFF. The rearrangement uses TRBV12-3 or TRBV12-4 and TRBJ2-2, with unresolved D. This CDR3 comprises 14 residues. V was clipped by 3 bases and J by 5 bases, with 10 bases between them.

This clonotype was counted at least ten times. The chain uses TRBV20-1 and TRBJ1-1, with D possibly TRBD1 on 6 matching bases. This CDR3 spans 14 amino acids. V lost 1 base to trimming and J lost 5 bases, with 14 bases between them. Germline V lookup: CDR1 DFQATT, CDR2 SNEGSKA (reference sequence). The CDR3 spells CSARVGAGWTEAFF. As DNA, the CDR3 is TGCAGTGCTAGAGTGGGGGCAGGATGGACTGAAGCTTTCTTT.

This clonotype came up many times. V and J are TRBV7-9 and TRBJ2-7; TRBD2 is a possible D gene (5 bases). The CDR3 length is 15 residues. Germline CDR1 is SEHNR and CDR2 is FQNEAQ (reference sequence). The V and J ends lost 1 base and 0 bases respectively, with 10 bases between them. Here the CDR3 reads CASSLDVDFSYEQYF. CDR3 DNA sequence: TGTGCCAGCAGCTTAGATGTGGACTTCTCCTACGAGCAGTACTTC. The full variable domain, with the rest looked up from reference TRBV7-9 and TRBJ2-7, is DTGVSQNPRHKITKRGQNVTFRCDPISEHNRLYWYRQTLGQGPEFLTYFQNEAQLEKSRLLSDRFSAERPKGSFSTLEIQRTEQGDSAMYLCASSLDVDFSYEQYFGPGTRLTVT.

This clonotype was recorded many times. The gene calls are TRBV7-8 and TRBJ2-4, with a possible D match to TRBD1 (6 bases). The CDR3 consists of 16 residues. The V and J ends lost 1 base and 3 bases respectively, with 13 bases between them. Per germline, CDR1 SGHVS and CDR2 FQNEAQ. CDR3 coding DNA: TGTGCCAGCAGCTTAGAGGCAGGGGTTAGCAAAAACATTCAGTACTTC. Protein product: CASSLEAGVSKNIQYF.

This clonotype was counted ten times or more. CDR3 in amino acids: CASSFQATSGNTIYF. In DNA, the CDR3 is TGTGCCAGCAGCTTCCAGGCAACCTCTGGAAACACCATATATTTT. V is TRBV7-2 and J is TRBJ1-3; no reliable D call. CDR1 SGHTA and CDR2 FQGNSA come from the germline V gene. The CDR3 runs 15 residues. The germline V and J ends were trimmed by 3 bases and 0 bases, with 9 bases remaining between them.

There are many counts of this clonotype. The chain combines TRBV20-1 with TRBJ1-2, with 7 nucleotides matching TRBD1. Germline-derived CDR1 and CDR2 are DFQATT and SNEGSKA (reference sequence). There are 14 residues in the CDR3. Trimming at V came to 3 bases and at J to 3 bases, leaving 7 bases not matched to a gene. The DNA for the CDR3 is TGCAGTGCTAGGGGTTTAGGGGGCGACTATGGCTACACCTTC. Protein: CSARGLGGDYGYTF.